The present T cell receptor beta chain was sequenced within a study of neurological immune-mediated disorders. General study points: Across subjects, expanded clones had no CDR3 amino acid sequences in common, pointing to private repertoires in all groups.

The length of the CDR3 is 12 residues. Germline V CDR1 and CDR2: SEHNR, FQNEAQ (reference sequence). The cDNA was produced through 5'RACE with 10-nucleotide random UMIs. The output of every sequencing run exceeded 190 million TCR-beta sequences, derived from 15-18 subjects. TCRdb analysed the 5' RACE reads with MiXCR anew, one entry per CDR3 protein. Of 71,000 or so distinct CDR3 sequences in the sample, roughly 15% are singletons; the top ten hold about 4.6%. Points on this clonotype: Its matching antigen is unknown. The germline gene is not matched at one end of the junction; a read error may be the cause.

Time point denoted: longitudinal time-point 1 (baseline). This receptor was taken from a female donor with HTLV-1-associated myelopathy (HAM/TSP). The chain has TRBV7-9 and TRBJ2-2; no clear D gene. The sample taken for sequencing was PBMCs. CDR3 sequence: CAAQDVTRELFF. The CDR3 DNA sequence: TGTGCCGCCCAGGATGTCACCAGGGAGCTGTTTTTT.